The TCR beta chain under discussion was sequenced for a study of cytomegalovirus exposure and HLA in healthy donors (dated by TCRdb to about 2017). With respect to the entire study: In an earlier analysis of under 600 of the donors, 276 Gb of sequence data and roughly 100 million unique TCR beta sequences from 150 million to 200 million T cells were reported. An early release covering about 600 HLA-typed donors comprised approximately 300 gigabases of sequencing data and roughly 86 million unique TCR sequences. Of the 300 to 400 genotyped donors, about 80% fell in the genetic ancestry cluster associated with self-reported Caucasian donors. The aim of the study was to test whether cataloging public T cell receptors could identify signatures of past pathogen exposure. Using immunosequencing, the study profiled T cell repertoires from roughly 650 subjects and related those repertoires to cytomegalovirus serostatus. Besides the first cohort of around 700 subjects, a separate validation cohort made up of 120 different subjects was used. To predict cytomegalovirus infection status, the study combined high-throughput TCR immunosequencing, statistical association of individual TCRs with disease status, and machine learning. A later analysis re-analyzed previously published TCR beta repertoires from hundreds of donors and added high-resolution HLA genotyping to study TCR occurrence patterns. The later analysis used no new phenotypic data to find candidate immune exposures, relying instead on TCR beta sequences and their occurrence across donors. An earlier analysis of 500 to 750 of the donors applied high-throughput TCR beta sequencing to assess whether each TCR beta V gene segment acted as functional or pseudogenic. Alongside the repertoire data, information on donor age, sex, ethnicity and CMV serostatus was compiled. Genome-wide SNP genotypes for about 60% of the roughly 670 donors were used in a later genetic analysis, which treated that subset as a discovery cohort. Every discovery cohort repertoire had been produced on one sequencing platform. HLA typing covered class I and class II loci at four-digit resolution. Typing coverage differed by locus: A, B, C, DRB1 and DQB1 were typed in about 620-640 donors, DQA1 in 500 to 550, DPA1 in around 600, and DPB1 in 450 to 490. Roughly 5 DR-DQ haplotypes were handled as single units for association and clustering because linkage in the cohort was strong. On average, around 200,000 unique TCR beta nucleotide sequences were sequenced per donor among a few hundred genotyped donors of the cohort, with about 19% of those sequences being non-productive. Paper-wide results and their limitations: According to a later genetic analysis, donors in an Asian-associated ancestry cluster had fewer N-insertions in productive TCRs than the approximately 670-donor mean. In a later analysis, several top co-occurrence clusters were reported to appear linked to parvovirus B19, influenza, CMV and Epstein-Barr virus. For the cohort, immune exposure information was limited to CMV serostatus. Most CMV-associated TCR beta chains appeared to be HLA-restricted in a later analysis, and the HLA associations seemed to be driven largely by CMV exposure. Correlated functional status among segregating V segments might be attributable to linkage disequilibrium, but an unknown experimental factor could not be ruled out. When HLA alleles, especially DR and DQ, strongly co-occurred, attributing TCR associations to individual alleles was difficult. According to the authors, the approach could potentially be generalized to other disease states and immunological phenotypes. In a later analysis, around 17,000 TCR beta sequences were associated with specific HLA alleles at a false discovery rate of 0.05. Because the 87-base-pair reads could not distinguish some IMGT-functional V segments, including TRBV6-2 and TRBV6-3, those segments were excluded. A cluster of highly shared sequence variants was judged likely to be a technical artifact of the sequencing pipeline. A further reported finding was that TCR beta sequences accurately predicted the HLA-A and HLA-B alleles for most subjects in the first cohort. In an earlier analysis of 587 of the donors, most TCR beta V segments appeared in productive rearrangements about 90% or about 30% of the time, broadly matching IMGT annotations. In a later analysis, HLA-associated TCR beta chains showed more clonal expansion and lower generation probabilities than non-associated chains that were equally common. This cohort had only TCR beta chains sequenced, and the lack of alpha or paired-chain data limited which features could be detected. According to a later analysis, TCR association rates differed among HLA loci, with DRB1 alleles showing the most associated TCRs and HLA-C alleles showing the fewest. Cytomegalovirus status was reported to be diagnosed by the classifier with high specificity and sensitivity in both the original and validation cohorts. Most TCR sequences were seen in very few donors, while some public TCRs were found in many individuals. Because counts were too low, 15 to 20 rarely observed V segments, including chromosome 9 orphons, were excluded from the earlier analysis of several hundred of the donors. V-gene and J-gene trimming of TCR beta chains was associated with a missense DCLRE1C variant in a later genetic analysis, and the association was replicated in an independent cohort. The presence/absence analyses assumed that sequencing depth was roughly uniform across donors, and that assumption may not be true. The study gave a list of under 200 TCR beta chains associated with cytomegalovirus. Three of the identified cytomegalovirus-associated TCR beta chains were confirmed in vitro to be specific for cytomegalovirus antigens. HLA typing was unavailable for some donors at each locus, so association tests used only the typed subset.

V was cut back by 4 bases and J by 0 bases, leaving a gap of 15 bases between them. Including cysteine and phenylalanine, the CDR3 has 17 amino acids. Here the CDR3 DNA is all that survives: 51 bases in frame from base 1. From a lookup of the germline V gene, CDR1 and CDR2 are KGHSH and LQKENI. Points on this clone: Its binding antigen is unknown. Base quality data are lacking; no much larger clone is found one base away.

The cohort comprised around 690 healthy bone marrow donors. At the time of sampling, every cohort member was nominally healthy, though immune exposures that went unrecorded were likely present. The donor was CMV seronegative and belonged to the group of around 350 seronegative cohort members. A peripheral blood sample was collected from each donor, and TCR beta sequencing was performed on peripheral blood mononuclear cells. The Qiagen DNeasy Blood Extraction Kit was used to extract genomic DNA from the blood cell samples. Libraries were prepared through the immunoSEQ multiplex PCR assay. For the multiplex PCR, a mixture combining 60 forward primers for TCR Vbeta segments and 13 reverse primers for TCR Jbeta segments was used. The CDR3 region of rearranged TCR beta genes was amplified from genomic DNA with a multiplex PCR assay. Amplified TCR beta libraries were sequenced as 87-base-pair reads on the Illumina HiSeq System. For the original study's pipeline: A later analysis counted about 80 million unique TCR beta chains across the 666 repertoires, and some 12 million of these chains were shared by at least two donors. A nearest-neighbor algorithm error-corrected the raw reads and collapsed the reads into unique sequences, merging closely related sequences to remove PCR and sequencing errors. CDR3 sequences were aligned to IMGT reference sequences to assign V, D and J gene segments. For a sequence to be retained, a match of at least six nucleotides to both a V gene segment and a J gene segment was required. Rearrangements were classified as productive when the CDR3 lacked stop codons and remained in frame with V and J, and all other rearrangements were classified as non-productive. CDR3 was defined according to IMGT convention as the region running from the second conserved V-encoded cysteine to the conserved J-encoded phenylalanine. In an earlier analysis of 500 to 650 of the donors, sequences lacking an unambiguous match to a single V gene segment were excluded. An earlier analysis of 587 of the donors called V segments functional above 56.7% productive rearrangements and segregating when the between-donor standard deviation exceeded 5%. To diagnose cytomegalovirus status from the catalog of TCR beta chain sequences, a statistical classification framework was built. In a later analysis, V and J genes were assigned by comparing TCR nucleotide sequences against IMGT/GENE-DB human TR gene sequences. In a later analysis, CDR3 sequences and most-parsimonious VDJ recombination scenarios were assigned using the TCRdist pipeline. In a later analysis, each TCR beta chain was defined by its CDR3 amino acid sequence together with its V-gene family, and reads without a unique V-gene family were excluded. A later analysis removed 592 highly shared, low-generation-probability nucleotide sequences to deal with suspected cross-contamination and a sequencing artifact. For each public chain, a later analysis derived a clonal expansion index from normalized ranks of inferred template counts within each repertoire. In a later analysis, generation probabilities were computed with a VDJ recombination model fitted to out-of-frame rearrangements, and the resulting probabilities were checked against IGoR. In a later analysis, hypergeometric tests were used to score TCR-TCR, TCR-HLA and TCR-CMV co-occurrence, with a repertoire-size bias correction applied to TCR pairs. A later analysis estimated false discovery rates by permuting HLA or CMV assignments 20 times. In a later analysis, co-occurring TCRs were grouped with DBSCAN, and TCRdist sequence similarity was added when clustering was performed within HLA-allele-positive subsets. Co-occurrence clustering excluded repertoires with fewer than 30,000 or more than 120,000 public chains, plus five with anomalous nucleotide sharing. Sourced from immuneACCESS, this table was stored by TCRdb with only in-frame sequences that have V and J called. A share of the clones is absent; for the studies checked, an unresolved V gene accounts for under half, and the remainder has no known explanation. V and J calls and clone size are given by that table; D and trimming were obtained from the DNA. The sample table lists 85,000 to 100,000 clones, about 77% of them with a count of one. Around 3.6% of the sample comes from the top ten.

The sequencing input was PBMCs. This receptor chain uses TRBV18 and TRBJ2-2; TRBD2 is perhaps the D gene, given 5 matching bases. The receptor was derived from a man between 35 and 55 years old in good health and CMV-seronegative. Here is the DNA: TGTGCCAGCTCACTCCGGGGTGGACCAACGAACACCGGGGAGCTGTTTTTT. The translation is CASSLRGGPTNTGELFF.